This T cell receptor beta chain stems from a study of T cells after yellow fever vaccination. Study-level background: Preparation of the low-cell-number fractions used SMART-Seq v4 Ultra Low Input. Study-level points and caveats: The appearance of a small share of clonotypes in both CD4 and CD8 compartments was observed. Post-booster reappearance was seen for most primary-vaccination clones (around 96% CD4, around 91% CD8).

For TCR, cDNA came from 5'RACE template switching, which added a universal primer site and UMIs. In TCRdb, the 5' RACE reads were re-called with MiXCR into one record per CDR3 protein. The sample includes roughly 500,000 distinct CDR3 sequences, roughly a fifth of them seen just once. As to this clonotype: The antigen remains undetermined.

Trimming cost V 5 bases and J 0 bases, with 14 bases left between them. Germline CDR1 reads SGHTA; CDR2 reads FQGNSA. This CDR3 region has 15 residues. The starting material was PBMCs, obtained 15 days after the yellow fever booster vaccination. The sequence was collected from a man aged 30 to 45 who received the YFV17D yellow fever vaccine. This rearrangement joins TRBV7-2 to TRBJ2-7, with D tentatively TRBD1 (5 bases). The CDR3 protein is CASSPGLTSSYEQYF. Here the CDR3 DNA reads TGTGCCAGCAGCCCAGGGCTTACCAGCTCCTACGAGCAGTACTTC.